These T cell receptor beta chains were read from a single sample in a study of T cells in tumors after PD-1 blockade. Using immunoSEQ multiplex PCR, the repertoire was profiled, and TCRdb retains in-frame clones only, with some absent. The table lists 20,000 to 25,000 clones, roughly 78% of them singletons. The sample in question was PBMCs, obtained before anti-PD-1 treatment. These receptors came from a human donor with basal cell carcinoma. Both conserved end residues are part of each CDR3. Fields, in order: V gene, J gene, clone size, D gene, CDR3 DNA, CDR3 protein. A D gene is named only where the DNA matches it firmly. Some rows have no size entry. The others give once, few or many, or a class for an expanded clone.

TRBV28	TRBJ2-7	-	-	TGTGCCAGCAGACGAGGGTCTCTTAGCTCCTACGAGCAGTACTTC	CASRRGSLSSYEQYF
TRBV3-1/TRBV3-2	TRBJ1-5	-	TRBD1	TGTGCCAGCAGCCAAGATTACAGGGGCGGCAATCAGCCCCAGCATTTT	CASSQDYRGGNQPQHF
TRBV2	TRBJ1-1	-	-	TGTGCCAGCAGTGAATGGGGCGGAAATGAAGCTTTCTTT	CASSEWGGNEAFF
TRBV21-1	TRBJ2-3	-	-	TGTGCCAGCTCTCGTGGGTTCCCGGATACGCAGTATTTT	CASSRGFPDTQYF
TRBV28	TRBJ2-1	-	TRBD1	TGTGCCAGCAGTTTATTTGGGACAGGGTTCAATGAGCAGTTCTTC	CASSLFGTGFNEQFF
TRBV10-3	TRBJ2-2	few	-	TGTGCCATCAGTGCTACCGGGATCACCGGGGAGCTGTTTTTT	CAISATGITGELFF
TRBV12-3/TRBV12-4	TRBJ2-2	-	-	TGTGCCAGCAGTTTTCAGGGAAACGGGGAGCTGTTTTTT	CASSFQGNGELFF
TRBV7-2	TRBJ1-1	-	-	TGTGCCACCCAGGGCCAGCTGAGGAGCACTGAAGCTTTCTTT	CATQGQLRSTEAFF
TRBV2	TRBJ2-1	-	TRBD2	TGTGCCAGCAGGACTAGCGCCGACAATGAGCAGTTCTTC	CASRTSADNEQFF
TRBV7-9	TRBJ2-1	-	TRBD1	TGTGCCAGCCGCAAAACAGGGGAGACCTACAATGAGCAGTTCTTC	CASRKTGETYNEQFF
TRBV5-5	TRBJ1-5	once	TRBD1	TGTGCCAGCAGCTCCGGGACAGGGGGTCAGCCCCAGCATTTT	CASSSGTGGQPQHF
TRBV5-1	TRBJ2-3	-	TRBD2	TGCGCCAGCAGCTCTACAGCGGGAGCGTTAGATACGCAGTATTTT	CASSSTAGALDTQYF
TRBV6-5	TRBJ1-1	-	TRBD1	TGTGCCAGCATATTAAGACAGGGGGAGAACACTGAAGCTTTCTTT	CASILRQGENTEAFF